The present entry profiles one TCR beta chain with its context. Its matching antigen is unknown. The sample's treatment: approximately nine-day PBMC culture with coronavirus spike peptide pools or control peptides (ViraFEST assay). In the ViraFEST assay, peptide-pool expansion preceded TCR sequencing of expanded clonotypes. The sample originates from a study of vaccination and CD4 T cells after COVID-19. About the study: Culture controls were given either a CEFX pool, an HIV-1 Nef pool, or no peptide.

Oncomine TCR Beta short-read sequencing was applied to DNA from cultured CD4+ T cells. TCRdb reprocessed the PCR reads with MiXCR, giving one entry per CDR3 protein. The sample contains 15,000 to 20,000 distinct CDR3 sequences, approximately 49% of which appear only once. This CDR3 is built from 14 residues. Trimming took off 0 bases at V and 1 base at J, with 3 bases between the two ends. CDR1 and CDR2 (germline): SGHVS, FQNEAQ. The source is a human donor who had recovered from COVID-19. Sequencing was carried out using CD4+ T cells from blood, cultured in vitro. The chain uses TRBV7-8 and TRBJ2-2; D gene ambiguous. The CDR3 protein is CASSLAENTGELFF. The CDR3 DNA follows: TGTGCCAGCAGCTTAGCCGAGAACACCGGGGAGCTGTTTTTT.